This T cell receptor beta chain was documented in a study of identical twins. MiXCR was run by TCRdb on the 5' RACE reads, yielding one entry per CDR3 protein. Among roughly 500,000 distinct CDR3 sequences, roughly 21% were seen once, and the ten largest hold under 0.95%. The sample was also reused in another study, on T cells expressing NK-cell markers.

The source material was CD4+ T cells sorted from blood. This TCR derives from a woman aged 18-29 years in good health.

The CDR3 DNA reads as TGTGCCAGTCCATCTTTTAGACCGGGACTAGCGGGAGTTGGAGGGGCAGATACGCAGTATTTT. The encoded protein is CASPSFRPGLAGVGGADTQYF. The gene calls are TRBV27 and TRBJ2-3, with TRBD2 matching 14 bases. Germline values: CDR1 MNHEY, CDR2 SMNVEV (reference sequence). The CDR3 is 21 residues long. V gave up 9 bases and J gave up 4 bases; unmatched junction bases: 24.